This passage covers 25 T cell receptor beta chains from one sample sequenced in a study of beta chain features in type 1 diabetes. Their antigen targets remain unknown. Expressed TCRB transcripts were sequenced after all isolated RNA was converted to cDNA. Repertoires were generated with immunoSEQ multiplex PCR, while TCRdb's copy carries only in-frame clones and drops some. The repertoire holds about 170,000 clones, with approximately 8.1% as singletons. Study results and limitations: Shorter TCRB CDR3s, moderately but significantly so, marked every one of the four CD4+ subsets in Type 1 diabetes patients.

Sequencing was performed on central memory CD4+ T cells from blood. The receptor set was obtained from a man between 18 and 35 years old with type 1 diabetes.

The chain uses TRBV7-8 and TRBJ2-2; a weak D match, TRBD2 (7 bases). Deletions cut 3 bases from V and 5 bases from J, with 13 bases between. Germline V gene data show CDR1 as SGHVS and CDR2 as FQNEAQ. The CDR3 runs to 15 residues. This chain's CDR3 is CASSFRGGGTGELFF. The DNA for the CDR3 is TGTGCCAGCAGCTTTAGGGGGGGCGGTACCGGGGAGCTGTTTTTT.

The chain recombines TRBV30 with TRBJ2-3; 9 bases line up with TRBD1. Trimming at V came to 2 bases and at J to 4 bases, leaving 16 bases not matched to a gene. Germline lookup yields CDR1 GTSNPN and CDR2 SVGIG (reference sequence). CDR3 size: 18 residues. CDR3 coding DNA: TGTGCCTGGAGTAACGGTGTTCCGGGACAGGGAGGGTCAGATACGCAGTATTTT. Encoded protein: CAWSNGVPGQGGSDTQYF.

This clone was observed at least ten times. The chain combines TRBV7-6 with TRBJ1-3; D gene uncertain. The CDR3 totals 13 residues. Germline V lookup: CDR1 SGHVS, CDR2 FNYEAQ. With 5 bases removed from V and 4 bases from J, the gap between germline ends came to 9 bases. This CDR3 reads CASSARGGNTIYF. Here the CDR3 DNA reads TGTGCCAGCAGCGCGAGAGGAGGAAACACCATATATTTT.

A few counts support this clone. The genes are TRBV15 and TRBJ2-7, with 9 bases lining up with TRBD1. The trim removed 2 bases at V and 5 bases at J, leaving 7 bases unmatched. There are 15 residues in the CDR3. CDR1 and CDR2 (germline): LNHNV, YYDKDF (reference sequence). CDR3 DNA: TGTGCCACCAGCAGATCCGGGACAGGGAATCACGAGCAGTACTTC. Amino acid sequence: CATSRSGTGNHEQYF.

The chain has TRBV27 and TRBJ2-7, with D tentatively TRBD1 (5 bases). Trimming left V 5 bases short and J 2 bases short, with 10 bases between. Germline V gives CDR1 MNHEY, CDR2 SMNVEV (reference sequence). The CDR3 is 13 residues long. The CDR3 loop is CASSPGRAYEQYF. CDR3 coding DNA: TGTGCCAGCAGTCCCGGCAGGGCCTACGAGCAGTACTTC.

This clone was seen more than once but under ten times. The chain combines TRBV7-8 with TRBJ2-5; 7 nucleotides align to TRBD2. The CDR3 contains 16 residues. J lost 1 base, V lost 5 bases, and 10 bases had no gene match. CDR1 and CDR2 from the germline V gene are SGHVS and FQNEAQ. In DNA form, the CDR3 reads TGTGCCAGCAGCCCCAGGCTAGCGGAGCTCCAAGAGACCCAGTACTTC. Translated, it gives CASSPRLAELQETQYF.

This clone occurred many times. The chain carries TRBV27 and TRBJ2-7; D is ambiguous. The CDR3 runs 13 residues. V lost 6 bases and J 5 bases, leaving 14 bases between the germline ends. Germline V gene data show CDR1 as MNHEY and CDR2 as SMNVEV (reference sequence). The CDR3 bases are TGTGCCAGCAGCGAAACCCAAACGGACGAGCAGTACTTC. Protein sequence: CASSETQTDEQYF.

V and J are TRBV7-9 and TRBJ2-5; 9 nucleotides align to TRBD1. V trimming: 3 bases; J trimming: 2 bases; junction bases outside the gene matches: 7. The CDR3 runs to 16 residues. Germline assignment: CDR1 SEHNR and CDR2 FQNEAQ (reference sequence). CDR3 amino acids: CASSFDGTGWQETQYF. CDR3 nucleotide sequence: TGTGCCAGCAGCTTCGATGGGACAGGGTGGCAAGAGACCCAGTACTTC.

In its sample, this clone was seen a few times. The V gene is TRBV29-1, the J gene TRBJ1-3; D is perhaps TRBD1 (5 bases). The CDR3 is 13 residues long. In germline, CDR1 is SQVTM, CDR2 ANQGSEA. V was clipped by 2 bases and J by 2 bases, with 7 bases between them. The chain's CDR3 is CSVEQGTGNTIYF. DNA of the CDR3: TGCAGCGTTGAACAGGGAACTGGAAACACCATATATTTT.

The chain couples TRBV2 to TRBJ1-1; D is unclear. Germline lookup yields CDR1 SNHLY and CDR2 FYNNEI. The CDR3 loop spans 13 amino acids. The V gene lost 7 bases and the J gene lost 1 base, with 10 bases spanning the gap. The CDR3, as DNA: TGTGCCAGCACCCGCGATTGGAACACTGAAGCTTTCTTT. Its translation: CASTRDWNTEAFF.

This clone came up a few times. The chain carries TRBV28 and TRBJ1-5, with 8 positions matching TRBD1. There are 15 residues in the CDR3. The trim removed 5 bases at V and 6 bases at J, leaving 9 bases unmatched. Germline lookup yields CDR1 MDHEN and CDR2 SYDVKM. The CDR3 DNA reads TGTGCCAGCAGTAAGTTGCAGGGGGCTGGTCAGCCCCAGCATTTT. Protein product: CASSKLQGAGQPQHF.

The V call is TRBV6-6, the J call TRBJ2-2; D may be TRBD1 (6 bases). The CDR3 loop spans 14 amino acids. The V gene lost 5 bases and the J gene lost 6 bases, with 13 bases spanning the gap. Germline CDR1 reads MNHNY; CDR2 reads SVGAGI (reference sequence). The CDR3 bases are TGTGCCAGCAGTCAATCCAGGGGAGCCGGGGAGCTGTTTTTT. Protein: CASSQSRGAGELFF.

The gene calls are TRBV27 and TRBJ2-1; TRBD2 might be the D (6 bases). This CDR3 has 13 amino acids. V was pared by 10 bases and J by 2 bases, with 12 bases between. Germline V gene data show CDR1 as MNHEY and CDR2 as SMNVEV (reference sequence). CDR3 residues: CATQWGAYNEQFF. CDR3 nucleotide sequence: TGTGCCACTCAATGGGGGGCCTACAATGAGCAGTTCTTC.

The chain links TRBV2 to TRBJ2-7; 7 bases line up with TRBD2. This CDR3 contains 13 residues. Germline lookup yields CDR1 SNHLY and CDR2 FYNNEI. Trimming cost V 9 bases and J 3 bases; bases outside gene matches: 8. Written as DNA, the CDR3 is TGTGCCAGTATACTAGCGCGAAGCTACGAGCAGTACTTC. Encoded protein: CASILARSYEQYF.

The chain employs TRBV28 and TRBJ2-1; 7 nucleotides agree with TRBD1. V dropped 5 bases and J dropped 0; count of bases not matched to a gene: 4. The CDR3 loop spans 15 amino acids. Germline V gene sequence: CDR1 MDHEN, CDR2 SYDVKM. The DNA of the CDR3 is TGTGCCAGCAGTACAACAGGGGACTCCTACAATGAGCAGTTCTTC. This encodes CASSTTGDSYNEQFF.

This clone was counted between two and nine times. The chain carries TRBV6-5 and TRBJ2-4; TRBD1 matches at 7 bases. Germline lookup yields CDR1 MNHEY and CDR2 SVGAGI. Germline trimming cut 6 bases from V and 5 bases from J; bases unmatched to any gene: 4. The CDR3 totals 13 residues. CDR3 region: CASSPGTENIQYF. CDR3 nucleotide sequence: TGTGCCAGCAGCCCCGGGACAGAAAACATTCAGTACTTC.

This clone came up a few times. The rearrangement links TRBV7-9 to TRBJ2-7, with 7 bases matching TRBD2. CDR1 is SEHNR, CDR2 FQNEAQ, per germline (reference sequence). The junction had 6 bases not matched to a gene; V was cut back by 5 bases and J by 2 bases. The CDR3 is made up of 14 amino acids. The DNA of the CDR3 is TGTGCCAGCAGCACATCGGGAGGCGCCTACGAGCAGTACTTC. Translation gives CASSTSGGAYEQYF.

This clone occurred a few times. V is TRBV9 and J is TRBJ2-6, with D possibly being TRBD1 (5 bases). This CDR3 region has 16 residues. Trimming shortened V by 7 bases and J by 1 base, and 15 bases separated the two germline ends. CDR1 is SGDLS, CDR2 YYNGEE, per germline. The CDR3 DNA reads TGTGCCAGCGGTCCAAGGGGTGATTCTGGGGCCAACGTCCTGACTTTC. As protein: CASGPRGDSGANVLTF.

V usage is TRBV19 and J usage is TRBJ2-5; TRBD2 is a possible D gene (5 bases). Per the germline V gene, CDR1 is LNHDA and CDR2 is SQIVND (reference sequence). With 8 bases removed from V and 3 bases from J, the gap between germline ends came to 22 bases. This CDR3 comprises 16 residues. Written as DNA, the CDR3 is TGTGCCAGTGCCCCCGGGGAGCTTACACCAAAAGAGACCCAGTACTTC. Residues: CASAPGELTPKETQYF.

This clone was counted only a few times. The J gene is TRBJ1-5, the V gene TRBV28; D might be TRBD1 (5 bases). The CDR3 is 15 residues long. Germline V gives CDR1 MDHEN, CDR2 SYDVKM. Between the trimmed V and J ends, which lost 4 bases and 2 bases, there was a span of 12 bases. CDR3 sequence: CASSWGVRGNQPQHF. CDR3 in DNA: TGTGCCAGCAGTTGGGGGGTTAGGGGCAATCAGCCCCAGCATTTT.

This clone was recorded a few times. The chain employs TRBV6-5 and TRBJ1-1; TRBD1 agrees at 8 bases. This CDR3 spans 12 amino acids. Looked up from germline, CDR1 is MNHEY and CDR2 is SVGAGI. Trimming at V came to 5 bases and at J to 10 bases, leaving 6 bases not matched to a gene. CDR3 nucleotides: TGTGCCAGCAGTAGGCCCGGGACAGGAGCTTTCTTT. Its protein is CASSRPGTGAFF.

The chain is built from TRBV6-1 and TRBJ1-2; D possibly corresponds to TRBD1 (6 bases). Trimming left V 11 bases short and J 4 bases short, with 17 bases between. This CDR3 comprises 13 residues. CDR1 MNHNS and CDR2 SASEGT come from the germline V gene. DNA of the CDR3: TGTGCCGGAGATCGGGGGGCTGGCTATGGCTACACCTTC. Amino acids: CAGDRGAGYGYTF.

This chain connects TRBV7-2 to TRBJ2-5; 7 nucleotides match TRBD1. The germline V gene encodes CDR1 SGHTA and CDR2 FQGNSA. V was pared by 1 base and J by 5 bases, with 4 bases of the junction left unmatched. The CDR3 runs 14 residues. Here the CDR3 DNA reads TGTGCCAGCAGCTTAGGGGGGACAGTTGAGACCCAGTACTTC. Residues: CASSLGGTVETQYF. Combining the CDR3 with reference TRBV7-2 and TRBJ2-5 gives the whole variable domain GAGVSQSPSNKVTEKGKDVELRCDPISGHTALYWYRQSLGQGLEFLIYFQGNSAPDKSGLPSDRFSAERTGGSVSTLTIQRTQQEDSAVYLCASSLGGTVETQYFGPGTRLLVL.

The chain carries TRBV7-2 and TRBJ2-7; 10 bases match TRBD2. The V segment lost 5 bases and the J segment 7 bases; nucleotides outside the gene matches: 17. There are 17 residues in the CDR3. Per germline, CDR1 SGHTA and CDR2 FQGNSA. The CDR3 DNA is TGTGCCAGCAGCCGTTGGATGAGCGGGAGGGCCGGGGAAGAGCAGTACTTC. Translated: CASSRWMSGRAGEEQYF.

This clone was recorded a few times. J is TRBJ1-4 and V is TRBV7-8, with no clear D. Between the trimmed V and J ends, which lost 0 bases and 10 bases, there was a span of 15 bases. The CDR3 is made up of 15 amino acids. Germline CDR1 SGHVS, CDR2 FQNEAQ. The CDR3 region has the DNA TGTGCCAGCAGCTTAGCGGGTACCGGGGTGGCAAAACTGTTTTTT. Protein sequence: CASSLAGTGVAKLFF.